The following is a T cell receptor (beta chain) sequence with its context. Its antigen is still unknown. Libraries were made from TCR beta cDNA, and they carried unique molecular identifiers. TCRdb reanalysed the PCR reads using MiXCR and keeps one entry per CDR3 protein. The sample consists of fewer than 900,000 distinct CDR3 sequences, around 45% of them appearing once. This CDR3 comprises 16 residues. CDR1 and CDR2 from the germline V gene are SGHTA and FQGNSA. With V trimmed by 5 bases and J by 2 bases, 8 bases remained unmatched. The data were obtained in a study of post-analysis software for immune sequencing data. Study-level results: Controls showed significantly higher normalized Chao1 diversity than did multiple sclerosis patients. Co-batched samples clustered tightly together by F measure. Compared with controls, patients had more of about 5 TRBV segments, including TRBV5-6, TRBV5-1 and TRBV20-1.

The sample consisted of blood. This TCR came from a girl aged 10 to 17 with multiple sclerosis. V and J are TRBV7-2 and TRBJ1-2; 10 positions agree with TRBD1. CDR3 in DNA: TGTGCCAGCAGCCAATTAAAGGGACAGGGGAACTATGGCTACACCTTC. This encodes CASSQLKGQGNYGYTF.